Listed here are 20 T cell receptor beta chains from one sample, sequenced in a study of OX40 agonist ivuxolimab in advanced cancers. Some clones are missing from TCRdb's copy, which holds only in-frame ones; the method was immunoSEQ multiplex PCR. The sample records 30,000 to 35,000 clones, more than 60% being singletons. Material: CD4+ or CD8+ T cells sorted from blood, obtained in a trial of the OX40 agonist ivuxolimab. The receptors were sampled from an adult with an advanced solid tumor such as melanoma, head and neck, liver or kidney cancer.

The V and J genes are TRBV30 and TRBJ1-3; D possibly corresponds to TRBD1 (6 bases). The CDR3 is made up of 13 amino acids. V was pared by 3 bases and J by 3 bases, with 9 bases between. The germline V gene encodes CDR1 GTSNPN and CDR2 SVGIG (reference sequence). The CDR3 is CAWRGGGGNTIYF. DNA for the CDR3: TGTGCCTGGAGAGGGGGGGGTGGAAACACCATATATTTT.

The chain recombines TRBV10-3 with TRBJ2-3; D perhaps matches TRBD1 (5 bases). The V gene's germline CDR1 is ENHRY and CDR2 SYGVKD. The CDR3 extends over 15 amino acids. V was shortened by 4 bases and J by 4 bases, with 15 bases between the two germline ends. CDR3: CAISGAGQGADTQYF. For the CDR3, the DNA is TGTGCCATCAGTGGGGCAGGGCAAGGGGCAGATACGCAGTATTTT.

The chain joins TRBV28 to TRBJ2-7; 9 nucleotides agree with TRBD1. V was clipped by 8 bases and J by 4 bases; unmatched bases: 3. Germline V gives CDR1 MDHEN, CDR2 SYDVKM. This CDR3 region has 12 residues. The CDR3 region has the DNA TGTGCCAGCGGGACAGGGTTTTACGAGCAGTACTTC. This codes for CASGTGFYEQYF.

This chain joins TRBV4-3 and TRBJ1-1; D not certain. The CDR3 sequence is 13 residues long. V was clipped by 4 bases and J by 1 base, with 7 bases between them. Per germline, CDR1 LGHNA and CDR2 YSLEER. CDR3: CASSRTENTEAFF. The CDR3, as DNA: TGCGCCAGCAGCCGGACGGAGAACACTGAAGCTTTCTTT.

The chain is built from TRBV5-6 and TRBJ1-5; D is ambiguous. Looked up from germline, CDR1 is SGHDT and CDR2 is YYEEEE. Trimming left V 0 bases short and J 10 bases short, with 11 bases between. This CDR3 spans 13 amino acids. CDR3 coding DNA: TGTGCCAGCAGCTTGGGCATTCTAGGACCCCAGCATTTT. This codes for CASSLGILGPQHF.

The chain employs TRBV5-1 and TRBJ1-2; D remains unclear. This CDR3 is 12 amino acids long. The germline V gene encodes CDR1 SGHRS and CDR2 YFSETQ. V gave up 1 base and J gave up 8 bases, with 9 bases separating them. The chain's CDR3 is CASSLLSGGYTF. The CDR3 DNA is TGCGCCAGCAGCTTGCTTAGTGGCGGCTACACCTTC.

The chain combines TRBV18 with TRBJ2-3; a possible D gene is TRBD1 (5 bases). The germline gives CDR1 KGHSH, CDR2 LQKENI. Trimming took off 5 bases at V and 0 bases at J, with 12 bases between the two ends. The CDR3 sequence is 15 residues long. In DNA, the CDR3 is TGTGCCAGCTCAGAGACAGCCTCTAGCACAGATACGCAGTATTTT. It is translated as CASSETASSTDTQYF.

V and J are TRBV5-1 and TRBJ1-6; D is perhaps TRBD1 (5 bases). The V gene lost 2 bases and the J gene lost 6 bases, with 15 bases spanning the gap. The germline CDR1 and CDR2 sequences are SGHRS and YFSETQ. The CDR3 is made up of 16 amino acids. The CDR3 sequence: CASSFGDSDPNSPLHF. The CDR3 DNA sequence: TGCGCCAGCAGCTTCGGGGACTCAGATCCTAATTCACCCCTCCACTTT.

This sequence joins TRBV11-2 and TRBJ2-1; D is unclear. Germline loops: CDR1 SGHAT, CDR2 FQNNGV. The CDR3 totals 14 residues. V was cut by 0 bases and J by 3 bases, with 6 bases left in between. The CDR3, as DNA: TGTGCCAGCAGCTTAGAGCGGTTCTACAATGAGCAGTTCTTC. It codes for CASSLERFYNEQFF.

This chain uses TRBV6-5 with TRBJ1-2; 8 nucleotides align to TRBD1. This CDR3 comprises 13 residues. Germline assignment: CDR1 MNHEY and CDR2 SVGAGI. The V segment lost 2 bases and the J segment 7 bases; nucleotides outside the gene matches: 3. CDR3: CASSYRQGSGYTF. In DNA form, the CDR3 reads TGTGCCAGCAGTTACCGACAGGGGTCTGGCTACACCTTC.

The chain is built from TRBV6-1 and TRBJ2-1; 8 bases are shared with TRBD2. Trimming removed 5 bases from V and 6 bases from J; junction bases left unmatched: 6. Germline values: CDR1 MNHNS, CDR2 SASEGT. The CDR3 has 14 amino acids. The DNA of the CDR3 is TGTGCCAGCAGTAGTCTAGCGGGCCTCAATGAGCAGTTCTTC. The encoded protein is CASSSLAGLNEQFF.

The rearrangement links TRBV28 to TRBJ2-1; the D gene is possibly TRBD1 (6 bases). V lost 3 bases and J lost 1, with 10 bases in between. Germline CDR1 and CDR2: MDHEN and SYDVKM. The CDR3 sequence is 15 residues long. The CDR3 bases are TGTGCCAGCAGTTTCGGGACAATGTCCTACAATGAGCAGTTCTTC. Translation: CASSFGTMSYNEQFF.

This clone was observed a handful of times. The V and J genes are TRBV5-4 and TRBJ2-7; D is perhaps TRBD1 (6 bases). Trimming shortened V by 3 bases and J by 5 bases, and 9 bases separated the two germline ends. From germline, CDR1 is SGHNT and CDR2 YYREEE (reference sequence). This CDR3 is built from 12 residues. CDR3 loop: CASSSQGDEQYF. CDR3 nucleotides: TGTGCCAGCAGCTCACAGGGTGACGAGCAGTACTTC.

The sample holds one count of this clone. The chain has TRBV21-1 and TRBJ1-4. TRBV21-1 is a known pseudogene. CDR3 length: 15 amino acids. The DNA of the CDR3 is TGTGCCAGACCCCCCGGAGTTGAGGTGAAAGAAAAACTGTTTTTT. Translated, it gives CARPPGVEVKEKLFF.

The gene calls are TRBV5-5 and TRBJ2-2, with TRBD2 identical over 7 bases. V lost 0 bases, J lost 1 base, and 3 bases stayed unmatched. Germline-derived CDR1 and CDR2 are SGHKS and YYEKEE (reference sequence). The CDR3 has 16 residues. The CDR3 region is CASSLALAENTGELFF. In DNA form, the CDR3 reads TGTGCCAGCAGCTTGGCTCTAGCGGAGAACACCGGGGAGCTGTTTTTT.

V and J are TRBV7-3 and TRBJ2-1, with unresolved D. V shed 4 bases and J shed 6 bases, with 10 bases lying between them. The CDR3 has 13 amino acids. CDR1 SGHTA and CDR2 FQGTGA come from the germline V gene. The CDR3 protein is CASSSSPGNEQFF. In DNA form, the CDR3 reads TGTGCCAGCAGCTCCTCGCCGGGCAATGAGCAGTTCTTC.

The chain uses TRBV2 and TRBJ1-4; 7 positions agree with TRBD1. V dropped 6 bases and J dropped 8; count of bases not matched to a gene: 12. This CDR3 has 15 residues. The germline CDR1 and CDR2 sequences are SNHLY and FYNNEI. The DNA of the CDR3 is TGTGCCAGCAGAAGAGAGGGGGCGTCAACCGAAAAACTGTTTTTT. Encoded protein: CASRREGASTEKLFF.

The chain combines TRBV13 with TRBJ2-3; D perhaps matches TRBD2 (6 bases). Germline loops: CDR1 PRHDT, CDR2 FYEKMQ (reference sequence). Trimming pared 4 bases from V and 0 bases from J, leaving 23 bases between. This CDR3 is built from 19 residues. The CDR3 DNA sequence: TGTGCCAGCAGCTCCTCGATGCCCTTTAGCGGTGCTAGCACAGATACGCAGTATTTT. Protein: CASSSSMPFSGASTDTQYF.

This chain uses TRBV4-1 with TRBJ2-4; no definite D call. The germline V gene has CDR1 MGHRA and CDR2 YSYEKL. V was clipped by 0 bases and J by 3 bases, with 15 bases between them. CDR3 length: 17 amino acids. The CDR3 sequence: CASSQDLERTLKNIQYF. In nucleotides, the CDR3 is TGCGCCAGCAGCCAAGATCTAGAGAGGACCCTCAAAAACATTCAGTACTTC.

This clone has a single count. J is TRBJ1-2 and V is TRBV6-1; D not resolved. Trimming pared 7 bases from V and 8 bases from J, leaving 23 bases between. Germline V gene data show CDR1 as MNHNS and CDR2 as SASEGT. This CDR3 has 15 residues. The CDR3 loop is CASIESPLAQYGYTF. The CDR3, as DNA: TGTGCCAGCATAGAGAGCCCCCTGGCCCAGTACGGCTACACCTTC.